These 11 T cell receptor beta chains originate from one sample sequenced in a study of T cells in Graves' hyperthyroidism and ophthalmopathy. What was amplified from RNA transcripts were TCR beta CDR3 regions. An initial round of RT-PCR targeting the TCR CDR3 relied on the HTBI primer set. One entry per CDR3 protein results from TCRdb running MiXCR on the multiplex PCR reads. The sample has 250,000 to 300,000 distinct CDR3 sequences, about an eighth seen once. Sequencing used blood. Receptor source: a woman in her twenties or thirties with Graves' hyperthyroidism that later progressed to Graves' ophthalmopathy.

This clonotype was detected many times. This rearrangement joins TRBV6-1 to TRBJ2-2; 7 bases map to TRBD2. The CDR3 has 14 amino acids. CDR1 MNHNS and CDR2 SASEGT come from the germline V gene. V lost 10 bases to trimming and J lost 0 bases; unmatched junction nucleotides: 5. For the CDR3, the DNA is TGTGCCACTTGGGGACTAACGAACACCGGGGAGCTGTTTTTT. This encodes CATWGLTNTGELFF.

This clonotype was observed many times. The gene calls are TRBV20-1 and TRBJ2-7; D is perhaps TRBD2 (6 bases). Trimming cost V 6 bases and J 9 bases, with 24 bases left between them. The CDR3 spans 14 residues. Germline assignment: CDR1 DFQATT and CDR2 SNEGSKA (reference sequence). DNA for the CDR3: TGCAGTGCCATTCCCCGGGACTCCATGACCACGCAGTACTTC. Protein: CSAIPRDSMTTQYF.

CDR3 nucleotide sequence: TGTGCCTGGAGTGTGAGCGGGAGGGTCTACGAGCAGTACTTC. Its protein is CAWSVSGRVYEQYF. The chain links TRBV30 to TRBJ2-7, with 10 nucleotides matching TRBD2. The CDR3 loop spans 14 amino acids. The junction had 2 bases not matched to a gene; V was cut back by 0 bases and J by 3 bases. CDR1 is GTSNPN and CDR2 is SVGIG in the germline V gene (reference sequence).

This clonotype appeared many times. The rearrangement uses TRBV7-8 and TRBJ2-3; 7 positions match TRBD1. This CDR3 comprises 15 residues. CDR1 SGHVS and CDR2 FQNEAQ come from the germline V gene. V shed 5 bases, J shed 2 bases, and the junction held 7 bases outside the gene matches. The CDR3 protein is CASSPGTAYTDTQYF. CDR3 in DNA: TGTGCCAGCAGCCCGGGGACAGCTTACACAGATACGCAGTATTTT.

This chain uses TRBV2 with TRBJ2-7, with D possibly matching TRBD2 (6 bases). Germline V gene data show CDR1 as SNHLY and CDR2 as FYNNEI. The CDR3 extends over 12 amino acids. In nucleotides, the CDR3 is TGTGCGAGCGGAGGGACTGGCTACGAGCAGTACTTC. This translates into CASGGTGYEQYF.

This chain uses TRBV29-1 with TRBJ2-2, with D possibly TRBD2 on 5 matching bases. The CDR3 is made up of 15 amino acids. Per the germline V gene, CDR1 is SQVTM and CDR2 is ANQGSEA. Trimming left V 6 bases short and J 2 bases short, with 16 bases between. This CDR3 reads CSVPDFRGNTGELFF. In DNA form, the CDR3 reads TGCAGCGTGCCGGACTTCCGCGGAAACACCGGGGAGCTGTTTTTT.

Note on this clonotype: This may be a read error: a much more frequent sequence differs by one nucleotide. The CDR3 does not end in the conserved phenylalanine or tryptophan, so this is likely a read error. The J gene is TRBJ1-5, the V gene TRBV7-9; possibly TRBD1 for D (5 bases). V lost 5 bases and J lost 3, with 11 bases in between. CDR1 and CDR2 from the germline V gene are SEHNR and FQNEAQ (reference sequence). The CDR3 consists of 14 residues. The CDR3: CASSAWDLNQPQHL. The CDR3, as DNA: TGTGCCAGCAGCGCGTGGGACCTCAATCAGCCCCAGCATCTT.

The rearrangement links TRBV27 to TRBJ1-1; 10 bases map to TRBD1. CDR3 length: 17 residues. CDR1 and CDR2 (germline): MNHEY, SMNVEV (reference sequence). Unmatched junction bases numbered 11, after V lost 6 bases and J lost 1 base. The CDR3 is CASSLSRWTGGNTEAFF. For the CDR3, the DNA is TGTGCCAGCAGCCTTTCCCGTTGGACAGGGGGGAACACTGAAGCTTTCTTT.

This clonotype was counted at least ten times. The rearrangement joins TRBV3-1 to TRBJ1-1; unclear D gene. Trimming removed 1 base from V and 1 base from J, with 4 bases in between. There are 13 residues in the CDR3. From germline, CDR1 is LGHDT and CDR2 YNNKEL (reference sequence). This CDR3 reads CASSQVWNTEAFF. The CDR3 DNA follows: TGTGCCAGCAGCCAAGTGTGGAACACTGAAGCTTTCTTT.

This clonotype showed up many times. The gene calls are TRBV30 and TRBJ2-7; D not certain. The germline V and J ends were trimmed by 2 bases and 6 bases, with 11 bases remaining between them. CDR3 length: 12 amino acids. CDR1 and CDR2 (germline): GTSNPN, SVGIG (reference sequence). This CDR3 reads CAWSRSLGEQYF. In nucleotides, the CDR3 is TGTGCCTGGAGTAGGTCCCTCGGCGAGCAGTACTTC. The complete variable domain, with remaining parts taken from reference TRBV30 and TRBJ2-7, reads SQTIHQWPATLVQPVGSPLSLECTVEGTSNPNLYWYRQAAGRGLQLLFYSVGIGQISSEVPQNLSASRPQDRQFILSSKKLLLSDSGFYLCAWSRSLGEQYFGPGTRLTVT.

In its sample, this clonotype was seen once. A junction boundary mismatches the germline segment, possibly from a read error. The chain employs TRBV18 and TRBJ1-1, with D possibly TRBD1 on 5 matching bases. Looked up from germline, CDR1 is KGHSH and CDR2 is LQKENI. The CDR3 is made up of 14 amino acids. CDR3 in amino acids: CASSPREGYTEALF. CDR3 bases: TGTGCCAGCTCACCACGGGAGGGGTACACTGAAGCTCTCTTT.